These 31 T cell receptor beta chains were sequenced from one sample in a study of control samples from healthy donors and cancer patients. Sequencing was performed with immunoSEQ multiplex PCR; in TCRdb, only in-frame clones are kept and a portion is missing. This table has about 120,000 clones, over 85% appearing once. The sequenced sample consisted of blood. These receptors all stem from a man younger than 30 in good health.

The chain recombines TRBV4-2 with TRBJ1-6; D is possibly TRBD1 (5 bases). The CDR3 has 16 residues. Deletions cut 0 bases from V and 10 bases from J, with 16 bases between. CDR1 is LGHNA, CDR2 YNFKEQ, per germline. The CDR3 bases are TGTGCCAGCAGCCAAGAGCTGGTGGGGGTCCAGTCACCCCTCCACTTT. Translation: CASSQELVGVQSPLHF.

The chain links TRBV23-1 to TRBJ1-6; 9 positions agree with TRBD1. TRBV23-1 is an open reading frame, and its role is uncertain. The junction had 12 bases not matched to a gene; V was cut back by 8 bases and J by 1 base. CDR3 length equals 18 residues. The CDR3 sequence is CASGTTGGGGSYNSPLHF. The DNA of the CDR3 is TGCGCCAGCGGGACTACAGGGGGCGGTGGGTCCTATAATTCACCCCTCCACTTT.

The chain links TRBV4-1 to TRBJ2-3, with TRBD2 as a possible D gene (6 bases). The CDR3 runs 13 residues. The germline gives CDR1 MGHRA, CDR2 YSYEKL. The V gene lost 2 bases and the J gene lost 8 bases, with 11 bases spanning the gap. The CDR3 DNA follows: TGCGCCAGCAGCCAAACGCGCGGGATTACGCAGTATTTT. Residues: CASSQTRGITQYF.

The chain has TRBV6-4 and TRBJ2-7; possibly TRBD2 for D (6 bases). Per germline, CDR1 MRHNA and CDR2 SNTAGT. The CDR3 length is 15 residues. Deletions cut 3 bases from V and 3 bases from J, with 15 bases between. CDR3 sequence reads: CASSETPETSYEQYF. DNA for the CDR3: TGTGCCAGCAGTGAAACCCCGGAGACTAGCTACGAGCAGTACTTC.

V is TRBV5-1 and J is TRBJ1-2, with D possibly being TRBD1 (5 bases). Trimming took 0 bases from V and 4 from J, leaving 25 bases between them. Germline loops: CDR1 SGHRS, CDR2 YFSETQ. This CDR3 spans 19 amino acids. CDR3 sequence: CASSLGFRGPGFEGYGYTF. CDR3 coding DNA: TGCGCCAGCAGCTTGGGGTTTAGGGGACCGGGGTTCGAGGGCTATGGCTACACCTTC.

CDR3 in amino acids: CATTGVGGTDTQYF. CDR3 coding DNA: TGTGCCACCACAGGGGTTGGTGGCACAGATACGCAGTATTTT. The gene calls are TRBV10-3 and TRBJ2-3; TRBD1 matches at 7 bases. This CDR3 is 14 amino acids long. From germline, CDR1 is ENHRY and CDR2 SYGVKD. The J segment lost 1 base and the V segment lost 10 bases, leaving 8 bases of the junction unmatched.

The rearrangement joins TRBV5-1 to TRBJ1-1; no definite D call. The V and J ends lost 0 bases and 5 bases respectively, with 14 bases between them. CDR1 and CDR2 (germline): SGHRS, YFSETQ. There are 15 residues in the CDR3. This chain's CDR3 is CASSLVGSVITEAFF. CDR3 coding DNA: TGCGCCAGCAGCTTGGTAGGGTCTGTGATAACTGAAGCTTTCTTT. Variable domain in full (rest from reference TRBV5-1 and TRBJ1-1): KAGVTQTPRYLIKTRGQQVTLSCSPISGHRSVSWYQQTPGQGLQFLFEYFSETQRNKGNFPGRFSGRQFSNSRSEMNVSTLELGDSALYLCASSLVGSVITEAFFGQGTRLTVV.

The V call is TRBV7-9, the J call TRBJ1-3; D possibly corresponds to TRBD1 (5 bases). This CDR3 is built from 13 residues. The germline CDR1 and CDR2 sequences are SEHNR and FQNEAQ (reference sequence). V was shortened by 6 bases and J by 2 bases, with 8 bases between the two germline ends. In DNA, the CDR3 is TGTGCCAGCAGTATGACAGCTGGAAACACCATATATTTT. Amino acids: CASSMTAGNTIYF.

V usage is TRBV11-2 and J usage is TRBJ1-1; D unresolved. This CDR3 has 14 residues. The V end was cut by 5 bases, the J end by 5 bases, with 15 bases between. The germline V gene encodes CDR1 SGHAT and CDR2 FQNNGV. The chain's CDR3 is CASSPVRQWTEAFF. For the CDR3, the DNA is TGTGCCAGCAGCCCTGTCCGGCAGTGGACTGAAGCTTTCTTT.

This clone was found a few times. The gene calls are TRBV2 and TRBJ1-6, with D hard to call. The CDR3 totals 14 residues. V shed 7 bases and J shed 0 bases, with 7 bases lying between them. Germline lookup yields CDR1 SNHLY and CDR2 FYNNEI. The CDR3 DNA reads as TGTGCCAGCAATATGAACTCCTATAATTCACCCCTCCACTTT. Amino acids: CASNMNSYNSPLHF.

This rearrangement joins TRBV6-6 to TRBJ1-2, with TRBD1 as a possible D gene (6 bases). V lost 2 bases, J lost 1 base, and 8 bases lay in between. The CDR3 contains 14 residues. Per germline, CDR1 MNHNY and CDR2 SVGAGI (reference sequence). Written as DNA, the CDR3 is TGTGCCAGCAGTTACCAGACAGGTAACTATGGCTACACCTTC. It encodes CASSYQTGNYGYTF.

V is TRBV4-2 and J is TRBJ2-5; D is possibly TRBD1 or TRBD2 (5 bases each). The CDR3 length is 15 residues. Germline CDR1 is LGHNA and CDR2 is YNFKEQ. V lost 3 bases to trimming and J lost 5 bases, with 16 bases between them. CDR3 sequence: CASSQARIEGETQYF. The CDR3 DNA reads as TGTGCCAGCAGCCAGGCCCGAATCGAGGGGGAGACCCAGTACTTC.

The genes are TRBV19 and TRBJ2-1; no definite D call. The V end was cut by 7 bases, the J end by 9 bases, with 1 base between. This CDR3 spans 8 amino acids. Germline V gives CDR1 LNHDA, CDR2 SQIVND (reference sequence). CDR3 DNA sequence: TGTGCCAGTACTGAGCAGTTCTTC. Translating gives CASTEQFF.

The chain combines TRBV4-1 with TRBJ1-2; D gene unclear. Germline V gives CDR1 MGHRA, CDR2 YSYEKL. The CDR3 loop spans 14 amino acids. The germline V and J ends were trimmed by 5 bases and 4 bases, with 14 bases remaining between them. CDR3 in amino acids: CASSSPVDGYGYTF. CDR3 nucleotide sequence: TGCGCCAGCAGCTCTCCGGTTGATGGCTATGGCTACACCTTC.

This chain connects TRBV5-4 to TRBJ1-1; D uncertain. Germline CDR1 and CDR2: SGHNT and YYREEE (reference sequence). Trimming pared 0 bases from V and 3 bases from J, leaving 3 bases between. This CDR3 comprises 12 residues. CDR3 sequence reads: CASSLADTEAFF. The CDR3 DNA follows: TGTGCCAGCAGCTTGGCGGACACTGAAGCTTTCTTT.

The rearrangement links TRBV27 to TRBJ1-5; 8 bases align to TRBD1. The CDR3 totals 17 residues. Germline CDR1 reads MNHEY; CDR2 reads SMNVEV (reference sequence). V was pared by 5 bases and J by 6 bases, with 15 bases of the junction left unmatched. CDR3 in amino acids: CASSRSPATGVGQPQHF. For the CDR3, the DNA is TGTGCCAGCAGTCGATCTCCTGCGACAGGGGTGGGTCAGCCCCAGCATTTT.

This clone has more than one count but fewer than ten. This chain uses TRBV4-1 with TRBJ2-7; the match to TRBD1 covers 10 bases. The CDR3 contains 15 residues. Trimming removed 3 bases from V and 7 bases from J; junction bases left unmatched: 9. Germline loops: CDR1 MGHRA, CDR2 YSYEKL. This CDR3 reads CASSQGGQGLGEQYF. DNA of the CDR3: TGCGCCAGCAGCCAGGGGGGACAGGGGCTTGGAGAGCAGTACTTC.

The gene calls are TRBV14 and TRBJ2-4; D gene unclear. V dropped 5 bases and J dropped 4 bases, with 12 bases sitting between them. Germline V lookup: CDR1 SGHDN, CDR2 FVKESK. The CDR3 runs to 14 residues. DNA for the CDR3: TGTGCCAGCAGCGGTACAGCGATTAAAAACATTCAGTACTTC. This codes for CASSGTAIKNIQYF.

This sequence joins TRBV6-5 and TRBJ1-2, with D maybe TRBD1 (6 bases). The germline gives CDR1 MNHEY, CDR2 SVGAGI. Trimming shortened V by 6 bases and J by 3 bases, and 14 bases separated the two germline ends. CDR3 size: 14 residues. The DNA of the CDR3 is TGTGCCAGCAGAAAGGGGGTAAGGGACTATGGCTACACCTTC. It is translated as CASRKGVRDYGYTF.

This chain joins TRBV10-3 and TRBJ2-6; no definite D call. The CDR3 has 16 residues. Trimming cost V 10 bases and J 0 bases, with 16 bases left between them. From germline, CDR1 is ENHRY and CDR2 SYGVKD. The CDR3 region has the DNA TGTGCCACCCAGAGACGGGTCGACTCTGGGGCCAACGTCCTGACTTTC. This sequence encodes CATQRRVDSGANVLTF.

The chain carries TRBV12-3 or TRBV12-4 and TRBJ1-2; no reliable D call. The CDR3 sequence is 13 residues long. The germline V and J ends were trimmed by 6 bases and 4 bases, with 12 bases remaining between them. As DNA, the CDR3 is TGTGCCAGCAGCCCGGAGTGGGGCTATGGCTACACCTTC. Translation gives CASSPEWGYGYTF.

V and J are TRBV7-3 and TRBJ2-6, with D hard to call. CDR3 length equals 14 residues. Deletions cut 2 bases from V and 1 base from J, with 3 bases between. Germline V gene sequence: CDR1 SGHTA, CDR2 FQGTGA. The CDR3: CASSLGSGANVLTF. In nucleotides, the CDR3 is TGTGCCAGCAGCTTAGGTTCTGGGGCCAACGTCCTGACTTTC.

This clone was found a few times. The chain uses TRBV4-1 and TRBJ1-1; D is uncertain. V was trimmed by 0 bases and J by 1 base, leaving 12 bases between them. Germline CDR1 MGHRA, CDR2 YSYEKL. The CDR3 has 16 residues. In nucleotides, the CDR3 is TGCGCCAGCAGCCAAGAAAATCGGGCACCGAACACTGAAGCTTTCTTT. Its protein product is CASSQENRAPNTEAFF.

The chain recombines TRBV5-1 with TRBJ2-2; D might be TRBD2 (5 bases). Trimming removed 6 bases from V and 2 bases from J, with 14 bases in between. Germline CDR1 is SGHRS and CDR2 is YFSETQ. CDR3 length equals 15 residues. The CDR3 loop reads CASTARGTNTGELFF. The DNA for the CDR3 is TGCGCCAGCACCGCCCGGGGAACAAACACCGGGGAGCTGTTTTTT.

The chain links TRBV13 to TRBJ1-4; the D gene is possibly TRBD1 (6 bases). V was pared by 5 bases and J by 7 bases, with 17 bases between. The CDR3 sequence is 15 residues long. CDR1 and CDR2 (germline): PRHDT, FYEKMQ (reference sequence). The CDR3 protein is CASSPRGRGSEKLFF. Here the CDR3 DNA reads TGTGCCAGCAGCCCTCGAGGCAGGGGTAGTGAAAAACTGTTTTTT.

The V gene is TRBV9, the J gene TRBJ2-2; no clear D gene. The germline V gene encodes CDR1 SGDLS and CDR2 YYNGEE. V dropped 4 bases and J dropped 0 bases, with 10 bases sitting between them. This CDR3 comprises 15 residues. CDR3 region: CASSYFTSNTGELFF. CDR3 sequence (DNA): TGTGCCAGCAGCTATTTCACCTCGAACACCGGGGAGCTGTTTTTT. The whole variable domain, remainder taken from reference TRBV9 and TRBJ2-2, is DSGVTQTPKHLITATGQRVTLRCSPRSGDLSVYWYQQSLDQGLQFLIQYYNGEERAKGNILERFSAQQFPDLHSELNLSSLELGDSALYFCASSYFTSNTGELFFGEGSRLTVL.

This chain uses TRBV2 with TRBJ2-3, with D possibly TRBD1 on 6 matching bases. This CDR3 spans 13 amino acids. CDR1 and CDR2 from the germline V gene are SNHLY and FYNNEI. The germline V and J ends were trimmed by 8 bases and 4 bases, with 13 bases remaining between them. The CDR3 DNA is TGTGCCAGCTGGGGGCTGAAGTCAGATACGCAGTATTTT. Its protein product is CASWGLKSDTQYF.

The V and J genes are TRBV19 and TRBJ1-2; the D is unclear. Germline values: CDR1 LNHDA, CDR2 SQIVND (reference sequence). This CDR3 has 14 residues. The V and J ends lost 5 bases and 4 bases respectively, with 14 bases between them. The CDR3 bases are TGTGCCAGTAGTCCCCGGGCCGAGTTCTATGGCTACACCTTC. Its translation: CASSPRAEFYGYTF.

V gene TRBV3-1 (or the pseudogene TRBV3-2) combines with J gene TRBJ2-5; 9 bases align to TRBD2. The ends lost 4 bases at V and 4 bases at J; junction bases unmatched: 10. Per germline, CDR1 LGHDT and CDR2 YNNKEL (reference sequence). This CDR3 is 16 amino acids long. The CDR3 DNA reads TGTGCCAGCAGCCGGGGCCGGCGGGGGGGTCCAGAGACCCAGTACTTC. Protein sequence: CASSRGRRGGPETQYF.

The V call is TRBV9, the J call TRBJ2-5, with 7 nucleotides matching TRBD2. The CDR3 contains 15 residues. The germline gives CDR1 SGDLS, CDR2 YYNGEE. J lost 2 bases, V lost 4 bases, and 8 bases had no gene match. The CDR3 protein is CASSTYGAGQETQYF. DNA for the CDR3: TGTGCCAGCAGCACATACGGAGCGGGGCAAGAGACCCAGTACTTC.

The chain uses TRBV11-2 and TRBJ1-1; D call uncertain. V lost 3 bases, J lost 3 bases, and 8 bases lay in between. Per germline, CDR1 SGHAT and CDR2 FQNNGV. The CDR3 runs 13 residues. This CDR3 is CASSFQQDTEAFF. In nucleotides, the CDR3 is TGTGCCAGCAGCTTTCAACAAGACACTGAAGCTTTCTTT. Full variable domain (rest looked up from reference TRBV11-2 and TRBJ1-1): EAGVAQSPRYKIIEKRQSVAFWCNPISGHATLYWYQQILGQGPKLLIQFQNNGVVDDSQLPKDRFSAERLKGVDSTLKIQPAKLEDSAVYLCASSFQQDTEAFFGQGTRLTVV.